This T cell receptor beta chain originates from a study of tumor and adjacent non-tumor tissue in lung cancer. Looking at the study overall: The patients, 10 or so men and a handful of women, were roughly 30 to 80 with stage I to III disease. Each sample yielded 4 million to 4.5 million productive TCRbeta reads on average.

This clonotype was seen at least ten times. The antigen is unknown. Study-wide results and limits: Tumor tissue had significantly higher TCR diversity than normal lung. Patients with more diverse tumor TCRs had worse survival.

TCRbeta libraries were built with three rounds of nested PCR, modified from ARM-PCR. TCRdb reanalysed the multiplex PCR reads using MiXCR and keeps one entry per CDR3 protein. The sample comprises approximately 53,000 distinct CDR3 sequences, just under 75% of which are singletons, and roughly 25% rests with the top ten. V trimming: 3 bases; J trimming: 0 bases; junction bases outside the gene matches: 4. The CDR3 contains 16 residues. This sample's RNA came from whole unsorted tissue. The normal lung tissue was taken more than 3 cm from the tumor edge. The material sequenced was distant non-tumor lung tissue. This chain links TRBV12-3 or TRBV12-4 with TRBJ2-4; 8 nucleotides line up with TRBD1. The receptor comes from a woman between 55 and 75 years old with non-small cell lung cancer. The CDR3 spells CASSFGGQVAKNIQYF. For the CDR3, the DNA is TGTGCCAGCAGTTTTGGGGGACAGGTAGCCAAAAACATTCAGTACTTC.